These T cell receptor beta chains were read from a single sample in a study of radiation and T cells in renal cell carcinoma. Method: immunoSEQ multiplex PCR; TCRdb's copy keeps in-frame clones and lacks some. The sample holds around 140,000 clones, about 87% seen once. The specimen comprised blood, sampled from a patient whose treatment included radiotherapy and nephrectomy. Receptor source: a woman between 65 and 79 years old with renal cell carcinoma. Each CDR3 is given with its conserved first and last residue. A D gene is named only where the DNA matches it firmly. The listing skips clone size in some rows; elsewhere it reads once, few, many or a size class.

V,D,size,length,J,CDR3,DNA
TRBV19,NA,NA,14,TRBJ2-7,CASSTQGGTREQYF,TGTGCCAGTAGTACACAGGGGGGGACGCGGGAGCAGTACTTC
TRBV5-4,TRBD2,NA,16,TRBJ2-5,CASSLFTSGGQETQYF,TGTGCCAGCAGCTTGTTCACTAGCGGGGGGCAGGAGACCCAGTACTTC
TRBV6-5,NA,NA,15,TRBJ1-6,CASRPNGFGGSPLHF,TGTGCCAGCAGGCCCAATGGGTTCGGTGGTTCACCCCTCCACTTT
TRBV28,NA,NA,13,TRBJ2-7,CASSFPLSYEQYF,TGTGCCAGCAGTTTTCCCCTCTCCTACGAGCAGTACTTC
TRBV27,TRBD1,NA,15,TRBJ1-2,CASSSWTGPNYGYTF,TGTGCCAGCAGTTCCTGGACAGGGCCTAACTATGGCTACACCTTC
TRBV6-5,TRBD1,once,15,TRBJ1-5,CASSSQTGVRQPQHF,TGTGCCAGCAGCTCCCAGACAGGGGTACGTCAGCCCCAGCATTTT
TRBV28,TRBD1,NA,15,TRBJ1-2,CASSPTPGQVYGYTF,TGTGCCAGCAGTCCGACACCGGGACAGGTCTATGGCTACACCTTC
TRBV30,NA,NA,17,TRBJ1-5,CAWSVGVSRYSNQPQHF,TGTGCCTGGAGTGTAGGAGTAAGCCGATATAGCAATCAGCCCCAGCATTTT
TRBV11-2,NA,NA,15,TRBJ1-3,CASSSGQISGNTIYF,TGTGCCAGCAGCTCCGGACAAATCTCTGGAAACACCATATATTTT
TRBV11-3,NA,NA,14,TRBJ1-2,CASSPQEVDYGYTF,TGTGCCAGCAGCCCACAGGAAGTTGACTATGGCTACACCTTC
TRBV29-1,TRBD1,NA,14,TRBJ1-2,CSVEPGTGTYGYTF,TGCAGCGTTGAGCCCGGGACAGGGACCTATGGCTACACCTTC
TRBV7-2,NA,NA,13,TRBJ2-5,CASSLQGLETQYF,TGTGCCAGCAGCCTTCAGGGACTGGAGACCCAGTACTTC
TRBV7-9,NA,NA,11,TRBJ2-5,CASSLVETQYF,TGTGCCAGCAGCTTAGTGGAGACCCAGTACTTC
TRBV4-3,NA,once,14,TRBJ1-2,CASSQVKGQYGYTF,TGCGCCAGCAGCCAAGTAAAAGGCCAGTATGGCTACACCTTC
TRBV4-1,NA,NA,15,TRBJ1-1,CASSQGGFGNTEAFF,TGCGCCAGCAGCCAAGGTGGGTTTGGGAACACTGAAGCTTTCTTT
TRBV19,TRBD1,NA,14,TRBJ1-1,CASSIDRGGTEAFF,TGTGCCAGTAGTATTGACAGGGGTGGCACTGAAGCTTTCTTT
TRBV9,TRBD1,NA,15,TRBJ1-4,CASSAQGRANEKLFF,TGTGCCAGCAGCGCACAGGGGAGGGCTAATGAAAAACTGTTTTTT
TRBV29-1,NA,NA,13,TRBJ2-3,CSVGGAASDTQYF,TGCAGCGTTGGAGGGGCAGCTTCAGATACGCAGTATTTT
TRBV28,TRBD1,NA,14,TRBJ2-7,CASSKFGTGGEQYF,TGTGCCAGCAGCAAGTTCGGGACAGGGGGCGAGCAGTACTTC
TRBV7-2,TRBD2,NA,16,TRBJ2-1,CASSLDGGGAGNEQFF,TGTGCCAGCAGCTTAGACGGCGGGGGGGCCGGCAATGAGCAGTTCTTC